The T cell receptor (beta chain) described here comes from a study of blood T cell repertoires in COVID-19. TCRdb's copy holds only in-frame clones and misses some; the assay was immunoSEQ multiplex PCR. The sample includes about 75,000 clones, roughly 89% seen only once; the top ten take 5% to 8%. CDR3 size: 13 residues. Germline V gene data show CDR1 as LNHNV and CDR2 as YYDKDF (reference sequence). V lost 0 bases and J 10 bases, leaving 7 bases between the germline ends. This sequence originates from a woman between 50 and 59 years old with acute or convalescent COVID-19. Sequencing used peripheral blood. This chain uses TRBV15 with TRBJ1-6; no clear D. This CDR3 is CATSRDPGSPLHF. The CDR3, as DNA: TGTGCCACCAGCAGAGACCCCGGGTCACCCCTCCACTTT. Based on the CDR3 plus reference TRBV15 and TRBJ1-6, the full variable domain is DAMVIQNPRYQVTQFGKPVTLSCSQTLNHNVMYWYQQKSSQAPKLLFHYYDKDFNNEADTPDNFQSRRPNTSFCFLDIRSPGLGDTAMYLCATSRDPGSPLHFGNGTRLTVT.